Listed below are T cell receptor beta chains from one sample, sequenced in a study of Ad26.COV2.S vaccination and SARS-CoV-2 variants. Method: immunoSEQ multiplex PCR; TCRdb's copy keeps in-frame clones and lacks some. The sample holds about half a million clones, about nine tenths seen once. Sample: peripheral blood, taken in a trial of Ad26.COV2.S vaccine versus placebo. Source of these receptors: a person between 18 and 65 years old who received the Ad26.COV2.S COVID-19 vaccine or a placebo. The CDR3 runs from the conserved cysteine through the conserved F or W. Each record gives: CDR3 DNA, CDR3 protein, J gene, V gene, D gene, CDR3 length. The D gene is left open where the match is weak.

CDR3 DNA: TGCGCCAGCAGCACCCACTATATATCGACAGGGGTTTATCAAGAGACCCAGTACTTC
CDR3 protein: CASSTHYISTGVYQETQYF
J gene: TRBJ2-5
V gene: TRBV5-1
D gene: TRBD1
CDR3 length: 19

CDR3 DNA: TGTGCCAGCAGCTTAGTGGGCGGGGGGCTCACAGATACGCAGTATTTT
CDR3 protein: CASSLVGGGLTDTQYF
J gene: TRBJ2-3
V gene: TRBV7-9
D gene: TRBD2
CDR3 length: 16

CDR3 DNA: TGTGCCAGCAGTTACCGTCCCGGGACAGGGCTTAACAATGAGCAGTTCTTC
CDR3 protein: CASSYRPGTGLNNEQFF
J gene: TRBJ2-1
V gene: TRBV6-2/TRBV6-3
D gene: TRBD1
CDR3 length: 17

CDR3 DNA: TGTGCCAGTAGTCACCAGGGCGGCGCCGGGGAGCTGTTTTTT
CDR3 protein: CASSHQGGAGELFF
J gene: TRBJ2-2
V gene: TRBV19
D gene: .
CDR3 length: 14

CDR3 DNA: TGTGCCAGCAGCCAAGTGGGACACCAGGGGAACTATGGCTACACCTTC
CDR3 protein: CASSQVGHQGNYGYTF
J gene: TRBJ1-2
V gene: TRBV4-2
D gene: .
CDR3 length: 16

CDR3 DNA: TGTGCCAGCAGCTTTCAGGAAAACACTGAAGCTTTCTTT
CDR3 protein: CASSFQENTEAFF
J gene: TRBJ1-1
V gene: TRBV7-2
D gene: .
CDR3 length: 13

CDR3 DNA: TGTGCCAGCAGTGAAGGGAAACTCGCGATCACTGAAGCTTTCTTT
CDR3 protein: CASSEGKLAITEAFF
J gene: TRBJ1-1
V gene: TRBV2
D gene: .
CDR3 length: 15

CDR3 DNA: TGTGCCACTAGAAGCCCGACTAGCGGGTACACCGGGGAGCTGTTTTTT
CDR3 protein: CATRSPTSGYTGELFF
J gene: TRBJ2-2
V gene: TRBV19
D gene: TRBD2
CDR3 length: 16

CDR3 DNA: TGCAGTGCCATTACCTACAATGAGCAGTTCTTC
CDR3 protein: CSAITYNEQFF
J gene: TRBJ2-1
V gene: TRBV20-1
D gene: .
CDR3 length: 11

CDR3 DNA: TGTGCCAGCAGTTACGGCCAGGACAGTTCTAACTATGGCTACACCTTC
CDR3 protein: CASSYGQDSSNYGYTF
J gene: TRBJ1-2
V gene: TRBV6-2/TRBV6-3
D gene: .
CDR3 length: 16

CDR3 DNA: TGTGCCTGGAGTCTCCCCGACAGGGGGACTGAAGCTTTCTTT
CDR3 protein: CAWSLPDRGTEAFF
J gene: TRBJ1-1
V gene: TRBV30
D gene: TRBD1
CDR3 length: 14

CDR3 DNA: TGTGCCTGGATTAGGTGGAGGGACCCTCAGACCCAGTACTTC
CDR3 protein: CAWIRWRDPQTQYF
J gene: TRBJ2-5
V gene: TRBV30
D gene: .
CDR3 length: 14

CDR3 DNA: TGCGCCAGCAGCCACCACCCGGTGGCGGGGGGAGCCGTCTGGGAGCAGTACTTC
CDR3 protein: CASSHHPVAGGAVWEQYF
J gene: TRBJ2-7
V gene: TRBV4-1
D gene: TRBD2
CDR3 length: 18

CDR3 DNA: TGTGCCAGCAGTTTAATCAGGGGGAGCCACGAGCAGTACTTC
CDR3 protein: CASSLIRGSHEQYF
J gene: TRBJ2-7
V gene: TRBV27
D gene: TRBD1
CDR3 length: 14

CDR3 DNA: TGTGCCAGCAGCTTCTTGCGGACGTACGAGCAGTACTTC
CDR3 protein: CASSFLRTYEQYF
J gene: TRBJ2-7
V gene: TRBV7-9
D gene: .
CDR3 length: 13

CDR3 DNA: TGTGCCAGCAGCTTAATCCTAGCGGGGGGTGATACGCAGTATTTT
CDR3 protein: CASSLILAGGDTQYF
J gene: TRBJ2-3
V gene: TRBV7-2
D gene: TRBD2
CDR3 length: 15

CDR3 DNA: TGCGCCAGCAGCCTGCGGCAGGGGAACACCGGGGAGCTGTTTTTT
CDR3 protein: CASSLRQGNTGELFF
J gene: TRBJ2-2
V gene: TRBV4-1
D gene: .
CDR3 length: 15

CDR3 DNA: TGTGCCAGCAGCGTACGTCCTAGCGGGGGGCCCGCAGATACGCAGTATTTT
CDR3 protein: CASSVRPSGGPADTQYF
J gene: TRBJ2-3
V gene: TRBV9
D gene: TRBD2
CDR3 length: 17

CDR3 DNA: TGTGCCATCAGTGAAACTAGCGGGGGGGGAACAGATACGCAGTATTTT
CDR3 protein: CAISETSGGGTDTQYF
J gene: TRBJ2-3
V gene: TRBV10-3
D gene: TRBD2
CDR3 length: 16

CDR3 DNA: TGCGCCAGCAGCCAAACCCTGGAGGGGGGGTACTCCTACAATGAGCAGTTCTTC
CDR3 protein: CASSQTLEGGYSYNEQFF
J gene: TRBJ2-1
V gene: TRBV4-3
D gene: .
CDR3 length: 18